The text below deals with one T cell receptor beta chain. This sample was taken from a study of OX40 agonist ivuxolimab in advanced cancers. This CDR3 has 12 amino acids. The germline V gene has CDR1 SNHLY and CDR2 FYNNEI. The V end was cut by 6 bases, the J end by 0 bases, with 6 bases between. Libraries were prepared by immunoSEQ multiplex PCR; TCRdb keeps only in-frame clonotypes and omits some of them. Of roughly 60,000 clones in the sample, about 90% were seen once. Sequences were derived from CD4+ or CD8+ T cells sorted from blood, sampled in a trial of the OX40 agonist ivuxolimab. The TCR comes from an adult with an advanced solid tumor such as melanoma, head and neck, liver or kidney cancer. The rearrangement links TRBV2 to TRBJ2-7; D is unresolved. The CDR3 coding sequence is TGTGCCAGCAGGGGCAGCTCCTACGAGCAGTACTTC. This encodes CASRGSSYEQYF.